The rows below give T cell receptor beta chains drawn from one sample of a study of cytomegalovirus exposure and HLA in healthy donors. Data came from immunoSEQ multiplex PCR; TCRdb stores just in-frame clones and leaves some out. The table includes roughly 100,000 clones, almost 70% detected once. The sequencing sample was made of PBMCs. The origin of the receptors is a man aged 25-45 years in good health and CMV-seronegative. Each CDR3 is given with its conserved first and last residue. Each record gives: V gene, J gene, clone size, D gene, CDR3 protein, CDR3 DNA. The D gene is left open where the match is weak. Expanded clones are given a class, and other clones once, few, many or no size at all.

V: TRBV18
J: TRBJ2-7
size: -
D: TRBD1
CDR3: CASSPLQGSYEQYF
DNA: TGTGCCAGCTCACCCCTACAGGGGTCCTACGAGCAGTACTTC

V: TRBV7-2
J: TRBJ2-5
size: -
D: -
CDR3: CASSLGPQAQETQYF
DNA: TGTGCCAGCAGCTTAGGTCCCCAGGCACAAGAGACCCAGTACTTC

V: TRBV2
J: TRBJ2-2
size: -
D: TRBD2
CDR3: CASSGGLTNTGELFF
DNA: TGTGCCAGCAGCGGGGGACTAACCAACACCGGGGAGCTGTTTTTT

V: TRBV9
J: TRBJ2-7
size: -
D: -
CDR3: CASSVSPYNEQYF
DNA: TGTGCCAGCAGCGTATCCCCGTATAACGAGCAGTACTTC

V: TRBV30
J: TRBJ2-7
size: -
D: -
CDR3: CAWSDPWGLGTYEQYF
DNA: TGTGCCTGGAGTGACCCCTGGGGGCTAGGAACCTACGAGCAGTACTTC

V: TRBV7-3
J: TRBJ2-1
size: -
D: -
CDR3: CASSSLYNGADTYNEQFF
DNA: TGTGCCAGCAGCTCACTGTATAACGGAGCAGATACCTACAATGAGCAGTTCTTC

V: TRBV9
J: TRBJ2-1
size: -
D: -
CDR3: CASSVEGNQGNEQFF
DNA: TGTGCCAGCAGCGTAGAAGGGAACCAGGGGAATGAGCAGTTCTTC

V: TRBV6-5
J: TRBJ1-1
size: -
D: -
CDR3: CASRVLGQNTEAFF
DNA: TGTGCCAGCAGAGTATTGGGACAGAACACTGAAGCTTTCTTT

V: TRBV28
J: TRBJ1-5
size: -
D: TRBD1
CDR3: CASSSLLGTVLSNQPQHF
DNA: TGTGCCAGCAGCAGTCTCCTTGGGACAGTTCTGAGCAATCAGCCCCAGCATTTT

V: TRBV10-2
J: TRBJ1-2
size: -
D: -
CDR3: CASEYDYGYTF
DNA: TGCGCCAGCGAGTATGACTATGGCTACACCTTC

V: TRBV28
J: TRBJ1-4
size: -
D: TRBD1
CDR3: CASSSGGRSNEKLFF
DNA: TGTGCCAGCAGTTCAGGGGGAAGGAGTAACGAAAAACTGTTTTTT

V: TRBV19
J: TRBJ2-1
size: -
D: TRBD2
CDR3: CASSVSGRAYNEQFF
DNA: TGTGCCAGTAGTGTTAGCGGGAGGGCCTACAATGAGCAGTTCTTC

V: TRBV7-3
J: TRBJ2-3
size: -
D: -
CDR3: CASGDRRVDTQYF
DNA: TGTGCCAGCGGCGACAGGCGGGTTGATACGCAGTATTTT

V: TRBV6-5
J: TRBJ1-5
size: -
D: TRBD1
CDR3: CASRRHRGNQPQHF
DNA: TGTGCCAGCAGACGTCACAGGGGGAATCAGCCCCAGCATTTT

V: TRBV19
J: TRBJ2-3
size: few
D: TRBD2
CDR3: CASSIEGGRVRDTQYF
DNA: TGTGCCAGTAGTATAGAGGGCGGGAGAGTTAGAGATACGCAGTATTTT

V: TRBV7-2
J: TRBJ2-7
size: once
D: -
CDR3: CASSLGREQYF
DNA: TGTGCCAGCAGCTTAGGGAGGGAGCAGTACTTC

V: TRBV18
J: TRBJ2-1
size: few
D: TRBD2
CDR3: CASSPLLAGESNEQFF
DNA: TGTGCCAGCTCACCACTATTAGCGGGAGAAAGCAATGAGCAGTTCTTC

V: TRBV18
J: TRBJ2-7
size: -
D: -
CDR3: CASSLADNYEQYF
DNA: TGTGCCAGCTCACTCGCGGACAACTACGAGCAGTACTTC

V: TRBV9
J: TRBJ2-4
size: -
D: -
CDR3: CASSARQDGAKNIQYF
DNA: TGTGCCAGCAGCGCCCGACAGGACGGGGCCAAAAACATTCAGTACTTC

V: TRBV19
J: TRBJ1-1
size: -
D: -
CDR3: CASSIFQKNTEAFF
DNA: TGTGCCAGTAGTATTTTTCAGAAGAACACTGAAGCTTTCTTT

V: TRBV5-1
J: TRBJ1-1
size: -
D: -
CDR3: CASSSLTSNTEAFF
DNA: TGCGCCAGCAGCTCTCTCACTTCGAACACTGAAGCTTTCTTT

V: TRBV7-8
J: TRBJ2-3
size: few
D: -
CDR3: CASSLVVTGYTQYF
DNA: TGTGCCAGCAGCTTAGTAGTGACGGGGTATACGCAGTATTTT

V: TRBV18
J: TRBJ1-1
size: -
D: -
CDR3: CASSPNSGNTEAFF
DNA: TGTGCCAGCTCACCTAACTCGGGGAACACTGAAGCTTTCTTT

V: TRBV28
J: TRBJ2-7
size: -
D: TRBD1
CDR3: CASSFSSGTGSSSEQYF
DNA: TGTGCCAGCAGTTTCAGTTCCGGGACAGGGTCTTCAAGCGAGCAGTACTTC

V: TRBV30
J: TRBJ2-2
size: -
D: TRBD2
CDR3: CAWSRGGANTGELFF
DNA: TGTGCCTGGAGTCGGGGGGGGGCGAACACCGGGGAGCTGTTTTTT

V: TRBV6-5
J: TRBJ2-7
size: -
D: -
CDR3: CASRLGRNSYEQYF
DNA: TGTGCCAGCAGGCTTGGGAGGAACTCCTACGAGCAGTACTTC

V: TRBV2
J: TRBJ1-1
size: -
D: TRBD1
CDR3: CASRRDSGTEAFF
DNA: TGTGCCAGCAGGAGGGACAGCGGGACTGAAGCTTTCTTT

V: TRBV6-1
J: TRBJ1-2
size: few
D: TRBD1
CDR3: CASKIQGVDYGYTF
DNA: TGTGCCAGCAAAATTCAGGGGGTGGACTATGGCTACACCTTC

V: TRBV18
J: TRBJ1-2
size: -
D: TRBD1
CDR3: CASSPLDRANGYTF
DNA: TGTGCCAGCTCACCACTGGACAGGGCTAATGGCTACACCTTC

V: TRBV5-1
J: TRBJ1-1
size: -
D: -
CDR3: CASSLQGGNTEAFF
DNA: TGCGCCAGCAGCTTGCAAGGGGGTAACACTGAAGCTTTCTTT

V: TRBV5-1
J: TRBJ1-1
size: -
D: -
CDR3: CASSPDRLNTEAFF
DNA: TGCGCCAGCTCCCCGGACAGATTGAACACTGAAGCTTTCTTT

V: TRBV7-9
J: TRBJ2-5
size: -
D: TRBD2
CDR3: CASSLLGWTSGYQETQYF
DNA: TGTGCCAGCAGCTTACTAGGCTGGACTAGCGGGTACCAAGAGACCCAGTACTTC

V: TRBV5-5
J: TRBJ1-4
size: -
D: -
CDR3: CASSPGLTLEKLFF
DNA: TGTGCCAGCAGCCCGGGACTGACACTTGAAAAACTGTTTTTT

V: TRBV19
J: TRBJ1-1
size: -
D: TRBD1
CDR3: CASSMGRTGGITEAFF
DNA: TGTGCCAGTAGTATGGGGAGGACAGGGGGAATCACTGAAGCTTTCTTT

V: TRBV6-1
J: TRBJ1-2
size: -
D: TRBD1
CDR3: CASRTGSDGYTF
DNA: TGTGCCAGCAGGACAGGGAGCGATGGCTACACCTTC

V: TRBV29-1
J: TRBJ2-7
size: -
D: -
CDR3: CSVGQDFSSYEQYF
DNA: TGCAGCGTTGGGCAGGACTTTAGCTCCTACGAGCAGTACTTC

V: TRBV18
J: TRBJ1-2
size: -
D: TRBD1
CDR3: CASSPGTGPFYGYTF
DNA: TGTGCCAGCTCACCAGGGACAGGGCCCTTCTATGGCTACACCTTC

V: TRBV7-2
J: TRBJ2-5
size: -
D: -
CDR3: CASSLTRIRETQYF
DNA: TGTGCCAGCAGCTTAACTAGGATTAGAGAGACCCAGTACTTC

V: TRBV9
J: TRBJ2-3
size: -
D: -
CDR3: CASSVWGRQGTDTQYF
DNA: TGTGCCAGCAGTGTCTGGGGCAGGCAAGGCACAGATACGCAGTATTTT

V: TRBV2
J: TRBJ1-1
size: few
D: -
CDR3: CASKQTVNTEAFF
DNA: TGTGCCAGCAAGCAGACAGTGAACACTGAAGCTTTCTTT

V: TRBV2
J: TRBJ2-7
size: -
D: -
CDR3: CASRKDSSSYEQYF
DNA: TGTGCCAGCAGGAAAGACTCATCCTCCTACGAGCAGTACTTC

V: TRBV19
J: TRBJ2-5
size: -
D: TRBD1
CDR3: CASSKTDRKETQYF
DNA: TGTGCCAGTAGTAAGACGGACAGGAAAGAGACCCAGTACTTC

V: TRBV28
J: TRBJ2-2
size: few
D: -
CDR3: CASSRGTATGELFF
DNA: TGTGCCAGCAGCCGGGGGACAGCCACCGGGGAGCTGTTTTTT

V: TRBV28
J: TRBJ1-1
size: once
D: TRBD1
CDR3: CASRTPGQGRLDTEAFF
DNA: TGTGCCAGCAGGACCCCCGGACAGGGGAGGTTGGACACTGAAGCTTTCTTT

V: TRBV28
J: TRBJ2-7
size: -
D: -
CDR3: CASTLQGYEQYF
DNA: TGTGCCAGCACTCTACAGGGCTACGAGCAGTACTTC

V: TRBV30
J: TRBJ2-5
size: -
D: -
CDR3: CAWSDAGQETQYF
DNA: TGTGCCTGGAGTGACGCAGGCCAAGAGACCCAGTACTTC